This passage covers 5 T cell receptor beta chains from one sample sequenced in a study of cytomegalovirus exposure and HLA in healthy donors. 60 Vbeta and 13 Jbeta primers were used in PCR. TCRdb's table, derived via immunoSEQ multiplex PCR, lists solely in-frame clones and lacks some. The sample yields about 150,000 clones, over 60% seen once. Input material: PBMCs. Receptors originate from a woman aged 35 to 49 in good health and CMV-seronegative.

The chain uses TRBV5-6 and TRBJ1-1; D is undetermined. Germline assignment: CDR1 SGHDT and CDR2 YYEEEE. V was shortened by 2 bases and J by 13 bases, with 12 bases between the two germline ends. The CDR3 loop spans 11 amino acids. CDR3 in amino acids: CASSLYREVFF. The CDR3 DNA reads as TGTGCCAGCAGCTTATATAGGGAGGTTTTCTTT.

This rearrangement joins TRBV6-1 to TRBJ2-7, with 7 positions matching TRBD2. The CDR3 spans 16 residues. The germline V gene has CDR1 MNHNS and CDR2 SASEGT. V gave up 6 bases and J gave up 1 base; unmatched junction bases: 12. The CDR3 region is CASRETGRGVSYEQYF. DNA for the CDR3: TGTGCCAGCAGGGAAACAGGCCGGGGGGTTTCCTACGAGCAGTACTTC.

This chain uses TRBV6-5 with TRBJ2-1; D perhaps matches TRBD1 (6 bases). The V gene's germline CDR1 is MNHEY and CDR2 SVGAGI. The V end lost 8 bases, the J end lost 8 bases, and 13 bases lay between the germline ends. CDR3 length equals 12 residues. The CDR3 DNA sequence: TGTGCCAGCGGAAAGCCAGGGGATGAGCAGTTCTTC. This codes for CASGKPGDEQFF.

CDR3 bases: TGTGCCAGCAGTGGGACTCACGGGGGGGCCTACAATGAGCAGTTCTTC. This codes for CASSGTHGGAYNEQFF. V gene TRBV28 combines with J gene TRBJ2-1; 8 bases are a match to TRBD2. After removal of 5 bases from V and 2 bases from J, the junction contained 8 bases not matched to a gene. This CDR3 contains 16 residues. CDR1 is MDHEN and CDR2 is SYDVKM in the germline V gene.

The chain carries TRBV6-6 and TRBJ2-5; 10 bases match TRBD2. The ends lost 6 bases at V and 1 base at J; junction bases unmatched: 2. The germline gives CDR1 MNHNY, CDR2 SVGAGI (reference sequence). This CDR3 region has 14 residues. The CDR3 loop is CASRRTSGQETQYF. The CDR3 DNA reads as TGTGCCAGCAGGCGGACTAGCGGCCAAGAGACCCAGTACTTC.